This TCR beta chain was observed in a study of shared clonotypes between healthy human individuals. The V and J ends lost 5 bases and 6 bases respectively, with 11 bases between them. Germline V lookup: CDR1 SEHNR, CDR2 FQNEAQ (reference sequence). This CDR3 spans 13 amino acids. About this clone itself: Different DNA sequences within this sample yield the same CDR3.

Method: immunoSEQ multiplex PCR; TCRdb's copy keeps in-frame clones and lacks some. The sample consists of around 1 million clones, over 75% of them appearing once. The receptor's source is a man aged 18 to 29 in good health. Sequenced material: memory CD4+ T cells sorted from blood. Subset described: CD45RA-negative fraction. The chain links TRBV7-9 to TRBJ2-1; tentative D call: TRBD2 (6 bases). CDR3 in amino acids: CASSPGTFNEQFF. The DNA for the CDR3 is TGTGCCAGCAGCCCCGGGACTTTCAATGAGCAGTTCTTC.